This T cell receptor beta chain was sequenced during a study of response to subunit inactivated influenza vaccine. Trimming took off 3 bases at V and 8 bases at J, with 10 bases between the two ends. This CDR3 has 12 amino acids. Germline V gene data show CDR1 as SGHTA and CDR2 as FQGNSA. Study results and caveats: The study's authors posited that every seasonal influenza vaccination enlists few new T cells.

TCRdb recomputed calls from the RT-PCR reads with MiXCR, one row per CDR3 protein. Among under 950,000 distinct CDR3 sequences listed, 21% were seen once. The sample holds a few counts of this clonotype. The antigen is unknown. This clonotype was sampled from a man in his forties or fifties who received an inactivated influenza vaccine. This sequence joins TRBV7-2 and TRBJ1-2; D unclear. The input for sequencing was PBMCs from blood, taken around 5 days after vaccination. The CDR3 DNA reads TGTGCCAGCAGCTTGACCCTTTTAGGCTACACCTTC. This encodes CASSLTLLGYTF.